The rows below give T cell receptor beta chains drawn from one sample of a study of OX40 agonist ivuxolimab in advanced cancers. Here immunoSEQ multiplex PCR was the method, and the copy in TCRdb shows in-frame clones only, minus some. The table shows about 80,000 clones, with about four fifths occurring only once. Sequences were derived from CD4+ or CD8+ T cells sorted from blood, sampled in a trial of the OX40 agonist ivuxolimab. Receptor source: an adult with an advanced solid tumor such as melanoma, head and neck, liver or kidney cancer. CDR3s include the opening cysteine and the closing phenylalanine or tryptophan. The order of the fields is J gene, V gene, CDR3 protein.

J gene: TRBJ2-1
V gene: TRBV30
CDR3 protein: CALEYWQGGHNEQFF

J gene: TRBJ1-5
V gene: TRBV7-9
CDR3 protein: CASSKSGNNQPQHF

J gene: TRBJ2-3
V gene: TRBV30
CDR3 protein: CAWTPRGSGRVTDTQYF

J gene: TRBJ2-7
V gene: TRBV7-9
CDR3 protein: CASSPAQGGDGSYEQYF

J gene: TRBJ1-3
V gene: TRBV11-2
CDR3 protein: CASSLGPTGGRDTIYF

J gene: TRBJ2-7
V gene: TRBV2
CDR3 protein: CASSYYDEQYF

J gene: TRBJ2-5
V gene: TRBV5-8
CDR3 protein: CASSFRDSTETQYF

J gene: TRBJ1-6
V gene: TRBV28
CDR3 protein: CASSLQVSNSPLHF

J gene: TRBJ2-2
V gene: TRBV13
CDR3 protein: CASSEDWPNTGELFF

J gene: TRBJ1-1
V gene: TRBV25-1
CDR3 protein: CASRTETNTEAFF

J gene: TRBJ2-5
V gene: TRBV10-3
CDR3 protein: CAISGRGRETQYF

J gene: TRBJ2-1
V gene: TRBV11-3
CDR3 protein: CASSSPGTSGYGNEQFF

J gene: TRBJ1-1
V gene: TRBV28
CDR3 protein: CASSPSINTEAFF

J gene: TRBJ1-4
V gene: TRBV2
CDR3 protein: CASSEGGDSNEKLFF

J gene: TRBJ1-4
V gene: TRBV29-1
CDR3 protein: CSVEKSGVLGREKLFF

J gene: TRBJ1-3
V gene: TRBV2
CDR3 protein: CASSEAEGNTIYF

J gene: TRBJ2-1
V gene: TRBV4-1
CDR3 protein: CASSQGLLDGNEQFF

J gene: -
V gene: TRBV4-3
CDR3 protein: CASSQYSGGNYYEQYF

J gene: TRBJ1-2
V gene: TRBV2
CDR3 protein: CASSFERKANYGYTF

J gene: TRBJ1-1
V gene: TRBV7-8
CDR3 protein: CASSNRMNTEAFF

J gene: TRBJ2-2
V gene: TRBV12-5
CDR3 protein: CASGYGTSGATGELFF

J gene: TRBJ1-6
V gene: TRBV7-8
CDR3 protein: CASSPGRNSPLHF

J gene: TRBJ1-5
V gene: TRBV7-9
CDR3 protein: CASGRALGQPQHF

J gene: TRBJ2-3
V gene: TRBV11-3
CDR3 protein: CASSSRQGADTQYF

J gene: TRBJ2-3
V gene: TRBV5-8
CDR3 protein: CASSLETVVGTDTQYF

J gene: -
V gene: TRBV30
CDR3 protein: CAWSTGSQDEQYF